This T cell receptor beta chain was identified during a study of shared clonotypes between healthy human individuals. Across the whole study: Donor ages ranged 18 to 49 years: a couple of women, a few men.

Under the authors' procedure: Junction-only sequences produced by ImmunoSEQ had no quality scores, so filtering differed. TCRdb's copy holds only in-frame clones and misses some; the assay was immunoSEQ multiplex PCR. The V and J calls and the clone size are those of that table, but D and trimming were determined from the DNA. The table lists about 1 million clones, around 76% of them singletons. The V gene lost 3 bases and the J gene lost 3 bases, with 9 bases spanning the gap. The germline CDR1 and CDR2 sequences are SGHRS and YFSETQ. The CDR3 covers 13 residues. The rearrangement joins TRBV5-1 to TRBJ1-2, with D possibly being TRBD1 (5 bases). The receptor comes from a man younger than 30 in good health. Input material: memory CD4+ T cells sorted from blood. Subset here: CD45RA-negative fraction. This CDR3 reads CASSSGLDYGYTF. The CDR3 DNA sequence: TGCGCCAGCAGCTCGGGACTCGACTATGGCTACACCTTC.